Listed below are T cell receptor beta chains from one sample, sequenced in a study of vaccination effects on CD4 cells after COVID-19. The assay was immunoSEQ multiplex PCR, and TCRdb's table has in-frame clones only and misses some. The sample has about 38,000 clones, about 80% seen once. No cognate antigen is known for these TCRs. The sequencing used CD4+ T cells from PBMCs cultured with HCoV-NL63 spike peptides, collected after COVID-19 vaccination. The source of these receptors is a human donor who received a COVID-19 vaccine. Some clones in this sample may be carry-over from other donors' samples. Both conserved end residues are part of each CDR3. D genes are given only for firm matches. Some rows mark clone size as missing; the rest say once, few, many or name a class of expanded clone.

J,size,V,D,CDR3,DNA
TRBJ2-1,.,TRBV5-1,TRBD2,CASSLAARGGAALDEQFF,TGCGCCAGCAGCTTGGCCGCTCGCGGGGGGGCCGCTTTGGATGAGCAGTTCTTC
TRBJ1-4,.,TRBV5-6,.,CASSLGGSGEKLFF,TGTGCCAGCAGCTTGGGGGGGAGTGGGGAAAAACTGTTTTTT
TRBJ2-5,.,TRBV10-3,.,CAISESGRQETQYF,TGTGCCATCAGTGAGTCGGGCAGACAAGAGACCCAGTACTTC
TRBJ2-3,.,TRBV10-1,.,CASRQGLSTDTQYF,TGCGCCAGCAGACAGGGACTTAGCACAGATACGCAGTATTTT
TRBJ1-2,few,TRBV6-4,.,CASSESGAGYGYTF,TGTGCCAGCAGTGAATCAGGGGCGGGCTATGGCTACACCTTC
TRBJ1-6,once,TRBV9,.,CASSVSSSYNSPLHF,TGTGCCAGCAGCGTAAGCAGCTCCTATAATTCACCCCTCCACTTT
TRBJ1-3,.,TRBV6-5,.,CASRLGSFGNTIYF,TGTGCCAGCAGGCTTGGGAGCTTTGGAAACACCATATATTTT
TRBJ1-1,few,TRBV4-3,.,CASSQVGGRTEAFF,TGCGCCAGCAGCCAAGTTGGCGGTAGGACTGAAGCTTTCTTT
TRBJ1-1,.,TRBV7-2,.,CASSLGTDYTEAFF,TGTGCCAGCAGCTTAGGGACAGACTACACTGAAGCTTTCTTT
TRBJ2-1,once,TRBV3-1/TRBV3-2,.,CASSQALGTKFF,TGTGCCAGCAGCCAAGCTCTAGGTACGAAGTTCTTC
TRBJ1-2,.,TRBV12-3/TRBV12-4,TRBD1,CASSFLDRDYTF,TGTGCCAGCAGTTTCTTAGACAGGGACTACACCTTC
TRBJ2-1,.,TRBV14,TRBD2,CASSPWGGSEQFF,TGTGCCAGCAGTCCATGGGGGGGAAGTGAGCAGTTCTTC
TRBJ2-2,.,TRBV5-1,.,CASSFDTNTGELFF,TGCGCCAGCAGCTTCGACACCAACACCGGGGAGCTGTTTTTT
TRBJ2-1,.,TRBV4-1,TRBD2,CASSPGAGGKNEQFF,TGCGCCAGCAGCCCGGGAGCGGGGGGGAAGAATGAGCAGTTCTTC
TRBJ2-3,.,TRBV6-5,.,CASRPTARDTQYF,TGTGCCAGCAGACCTACCGCCCGGGATACGCAGTATTTT
TRBJ1-2,.,TRBV10-1,.,CASSDTLGSTGYTF,TGCGCCAGCAGTGATACGTTGGGCAGCACAGGCTACACCTTC
TRBJ1-1,.,TRBV19,TRBD1,CASSPSGQLNTEAFF,TGTGCCAGTAGTCCATCGGGACAGTTGAACACTGAAGCTTTCTTT
TRBJ2-3,.,TRBV24-1,TRBD1,CATSDAGTGGPYTDTQYF,TGTGCCACCAGTGATGCCGGGACAGGGGGGCCGTACACAGATACGCAGTATTTT
TRBJ1-1,few,TRBV6-5,.,CASSFSMGARQPKAFF,TGTGCCAGCAGTTTCAGTATGGGAGCGCGTCAGCCGAAAGCTTTCTTT
TRBJ1-3,.,TRBV7-2,.,CASSLAGNTIYF,TGTGCCAGCAGCTTAGCTGGAAACACCATATATTTT
TRBJ1-5,.,TRBV3-1/TRBV3-2,TRBD1,CASSRRGTENQPQHF,TGTGCCAGCAGCCGACGAGGGACAGAGAATCAGCCCCAGCATTTT
TRBJ2-1,.,TRBV29-1,.,CSVANQKGRHEQFF,TGCAGCGTTGCTAACCAAAAGGGGAGGCATGAGCAGTTCTTC
TRBJ1-6,.,TRBV28,TRBD1,CASSSTGTGDSPLHF,TGTGCCAGCAGTTCCACCGGGACAGGGGATTCACCCCTCCACTTT